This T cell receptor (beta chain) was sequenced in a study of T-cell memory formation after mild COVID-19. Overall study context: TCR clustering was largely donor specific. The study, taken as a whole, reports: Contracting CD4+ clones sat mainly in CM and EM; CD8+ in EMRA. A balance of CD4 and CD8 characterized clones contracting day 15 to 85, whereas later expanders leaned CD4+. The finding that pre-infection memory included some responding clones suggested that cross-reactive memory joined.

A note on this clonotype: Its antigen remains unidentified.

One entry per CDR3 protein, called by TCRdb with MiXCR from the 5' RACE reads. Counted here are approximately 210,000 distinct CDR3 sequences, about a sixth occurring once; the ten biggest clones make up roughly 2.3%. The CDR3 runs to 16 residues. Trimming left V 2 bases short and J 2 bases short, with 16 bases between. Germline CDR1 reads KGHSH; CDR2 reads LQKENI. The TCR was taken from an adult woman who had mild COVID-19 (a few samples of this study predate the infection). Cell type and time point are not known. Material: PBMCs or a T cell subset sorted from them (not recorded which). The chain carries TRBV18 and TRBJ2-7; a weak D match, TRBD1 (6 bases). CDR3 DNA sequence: TGTGCCAGCTCACCAAGCAGGGGCCCCCTAACCTACGAGCAGTACTTC. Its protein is CASSPSRGPLTYEQYF.